This entry describes one T cell receptor (beta chain). The source of the sample is a study of blood T cell repertoires in COVID-19. Study-wide background: Acute and convalescent COVID-19 specimens originated in the United States, Italy and Spain. From T cells, B-cell-depleted T cells, or PBMCs came the material, which was cDNA or gDNA.

The CDR3 has 16 amino acids. Germline V gene lookup returns CDR1 SGHNT and CDR2 YYREEE (reference sequence). V was clipped by 4 bases and J by 0 bases, with 14 bases between them. Sequenced by immunoSEQ multiplex PCR; TCRdb stores in-frame clones only, minus some. Among roughly 7,000 clones, roughly 90% were seen once, and the ten largest hold roughly 10%. The sequenced sample consisted of peripheral blood. This clonotype was sampled from a human donor with active COVID-19. The donor label of this sample is uncertain. The V gene is TRBV5-4, the J gene TRBJ1-3, with a tentative D call TRBD1 (6 bases). CDR3 sequence (DNA): TGTGCCAGCAGCCCGAGGGGGGGGAGCTCTGGAAACACCATATATTTT. This translates into CASSPRGGSSGNTIYF. Full variable domain (rest looked up from reference TRBV5-4 and TRBJ1-3): ETGVTQSPTHLIKTRGQQVTLRCSSQSGHNTVSWYQQALGQGPQFIFQYYREEENGRGNFPPRFSGLQFPNYSSELNVNALELDDSALYLCASSPRGGSSGNTIYFGEGSWLTVV.